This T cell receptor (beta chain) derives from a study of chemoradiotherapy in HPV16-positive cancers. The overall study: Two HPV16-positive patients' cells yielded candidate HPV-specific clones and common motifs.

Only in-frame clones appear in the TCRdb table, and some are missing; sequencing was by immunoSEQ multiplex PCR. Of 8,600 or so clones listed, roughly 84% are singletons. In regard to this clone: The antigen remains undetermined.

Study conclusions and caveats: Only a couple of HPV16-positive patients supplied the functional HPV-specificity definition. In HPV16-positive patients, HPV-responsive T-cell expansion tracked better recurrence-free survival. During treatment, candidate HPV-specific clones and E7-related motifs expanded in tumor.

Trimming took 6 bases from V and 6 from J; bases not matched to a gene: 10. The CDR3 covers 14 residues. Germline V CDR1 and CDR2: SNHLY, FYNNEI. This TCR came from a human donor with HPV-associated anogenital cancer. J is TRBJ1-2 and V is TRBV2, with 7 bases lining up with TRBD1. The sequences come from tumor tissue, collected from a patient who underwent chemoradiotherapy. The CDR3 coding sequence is TGTGCCAGCAGCGGACCGACAGGGCGGGATGGCTACACCTTC. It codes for CASSGPTGRDGYTF. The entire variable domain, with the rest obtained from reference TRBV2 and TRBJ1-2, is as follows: EPEVTQTPSHQVTQMGQEVILRCVPISNHLYFYWYRQILGQKVEFLVSFYNNEISEKSEIFDDQFSVERPDGSNFTLKIRSTKLEDSAMYFCASSGPTGRDGYTFGSGTRLTVV.